Sequencing of this T cell receptor beta chain was carried out in a study of control samples from healthy donors and cancer patients. This CDR3 is built from 14 residues. Unmatched junction bases numbered 4, after V lost 6 bases and J lost 0 bases. Per germline, CDR1 ENHRY and CDR2 SYGVKD. Generated by immunoSEQ multiplex PCR, the TCRdb table keeps only in-frame clones and is missing some. The data hold about 180,000 clones, with more than 80% observed a single time. The chain joins TRBV10-3 to TRBJ1-1; 7 bases match TRBD1. This TCR came from a man younger than 40 in good health. Sequencing used blood. CDR3 amino acids: CAISSQGLNTEAFF. DNA of the CDR3: TGTGCCATCAGCTCACAGGGGCTGAACACTGAAGCTTTCTTT.